This T cell receptor (beta chain) was sequenced for a study of T cell responses to AZD1222 COVID-19 vaccine. The wider study: Second-dose recipients at about 4 or about 12 weeks were treated as one pooled group. Notes on the study in general: There were repertoire samples only from the period after the peak T cell response. Vaccine-associated CD4 TCRs spanned spike, dominant at 160-218 and 743-854.

V lost 5 bases and J lost 0, with 14 bases in between. Looked up from germline, CDR1 is LNHNV and CDR2 is YYDKDF (reference sequence). The CDR3 sequence is 16 residues long. The table came from immunoSEQ multiplex PCR; TCRdb's copy has only in-frame clones and leaves some out. This table has some 200,000 clones, under 95% appearing once. On this clone: Its antigen is still unknown.

The material sequenced was peripheral blood, taken on day 0 of AZD1222 vaccination. This chain joins TRBV15 and TRBJ1-3; D unresolved. The sequence came from an adult in good health. The CDR3 spells CATSGDLVASGNTIYF. The CDR3 region has the DNA TGTGCCACCAGCGGCGACCTGGTGGCCTCTGGAAACACCATATATTTT.